This T cell receptor beta chain is from a study of blood T cell repertoires in COVID-19 (dated by TCRdb to about 2020). The study in broad terms: Samples covering the acute and convalescent phases of COVID-19 were provided by collaborators in the United States, Italy and Spain. The dataset comprised deeply sampled blood TCRbeta repertoires from subjects exposed to, actively infected with, or recovered from COVID-19. The repertoires were released in a freely available public database intended as a resource for research on the immune response to SARS-CoV-2. The prospective study material was composed of cDNA or gDNA derived from T cells, B-cell-depleted T cells, or PBMCs. Sample metadata almost always included a de-identified subject ID, COVID-19 status, age in years and sex. Where available, HLA class I and class II types were obtained from metadata supplied by the sample provider rather than from assay-based typing. The samples were drawn from the first 160 participants of the ongoing ImmuneRACE study and from 1,200 or so subjects provided by 6 global collaborators. Study-wide findings and limitations: How much clinical and demographic metadata was included differed by source and by participant, and the metadata was provided uncurated.

Here V drops 0 bases and J drops 7 bases, and the junction holds 6 bases not matched to any gene. From the germline V gene, CDR1 is LGHNA and CDR2 is YNFKEQ. Its CDR3 holds 15 amino acids, cysteine through phenylalanine. The kept DNA is CDR3 alone, 45 bases in frame from the first base. Participants in the prospective study were enrolled through a virtual design, were aged 18 to 89 years, and lived in approximately 25 United States geographic areas. Cohort assignment in the prospective study relied on participant-reported clinical history from a screening survey and a study questionnaire. For ImmuneRACE Cohort 3, a participant was defined as recovered based on two consecutive negative NP/OP PCR tests, clearance by a healthcare professional, or resolution of symptoms. In the prospective study, whole blood, serum and a nasopharyngeal or oropharyngeal swab were collected from each participant by mobile phlebotomists. Additional blood draws and questionnaires over an approximately 2-month period could optionally be provided by prospective study participants. Before DNA extraction, blood samples from the prospective study were shipped at room temperature or frozen.

Notes on this clone: Its antigen is unknown. No much larger clone is present one base from it, and per-base qualities are unavailable.

TCRbeta CDR3 regions were amplified from genomic DNA by means of the immunoSEQ Assay, a bias-controlled multiplex PCR. In the authors' own workflow: The number of nucleated cells in each sample was estimated by amplification of reference gene primers within the assay. To quantify the absolute abundance of each unique TCRbeta CDR3 rearrangement, sequence reads were collapsed and filtered. For each sample, productive Simpson clonality was calculated as the square root of Simpson's diversity index over productive rearrangements. TCRdb stores this immuneACCESS table with in-frame sequences only. Part of the clones is absent; in the studies checked, under half of the shortfall reflects unresolved V genes, and no reason is known for the rest. For V, J and clone size, that table is used; D and trimming come from the DNA. Counted in this sample were 290,000 or so clones; 86% of them appeared once. The ten largest make up approximately 2.5% of the sample.

Material: PBMCs or T cells enriched from blood (not recorded which). This clonotype was obtained from a woman between 18 and 29 years old who had recovered from COVID-19. Recombination linked TRBV4-2 to TRBJ2-1; 7 middle bases align to TRBD2. At the DNA level, the sequence is TGTGCCAGCAGCCAAGATCCGGGAGGAGGGAATGAGCAGTTCTTC. The resulting protein is CASSQDPGGGNEQFF.